This record covers a single TCR beta chain. This CDR3 is also generated by other DNA sequences in the sample. These data belong to a study of T cell responses to AZD1222 COVID-19 vaccine. Clones were sequenced by immunoSEQ multiplex PCR, and TCRdb holds only the in-frame ones, with some missing. The sample lists over 100,000 clones; over 75% were seen once. The receptor comes from an adult in good health. The sample was peripheral blood, taken on day 0 of AZD1222 vaccination.

CDR3 sequence reads: CASSIGQGSYGYTF. As DNA, the CDR3 is TGTGCCAGTAGTATAGGGCAGGGGAGCTATGGCTACACCTTC. The chain joins TRBV19 to TRBJ1-2; a possible D gene is TRBD1 (6 bases). Deletions cut 1 base from V and 4 bases from J, with 10 bases between. Germline V gene lookup returns CDR1 LNHDA and CDR2 SQIVND (reference sequence). This CDR3 has 14 residues.